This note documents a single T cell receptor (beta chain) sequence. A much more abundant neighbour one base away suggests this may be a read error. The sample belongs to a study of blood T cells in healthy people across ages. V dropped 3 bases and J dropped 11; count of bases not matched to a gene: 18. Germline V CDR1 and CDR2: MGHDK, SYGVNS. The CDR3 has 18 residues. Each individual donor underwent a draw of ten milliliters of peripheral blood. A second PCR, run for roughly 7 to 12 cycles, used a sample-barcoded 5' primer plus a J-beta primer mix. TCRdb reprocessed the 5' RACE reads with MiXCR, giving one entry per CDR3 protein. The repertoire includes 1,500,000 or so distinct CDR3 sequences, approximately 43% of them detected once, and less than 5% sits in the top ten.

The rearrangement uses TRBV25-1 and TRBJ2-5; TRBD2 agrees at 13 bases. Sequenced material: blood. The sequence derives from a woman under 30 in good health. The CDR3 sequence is CASSEPLAGGETYNEQYF. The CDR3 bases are TGTGCCAGCAGTGAGCCACTAGCGGGAGGGGAGACCTACAATGAGCAGTACTTC.